This is a list of T cell receptor beta chains from one sample in a study of T cell responses to AZD1222 COVID-19 vaccine. This table comes from immunoSEQ multiplex PCR, and its TCRdb copy is limited to in-frame clones, with some not included. The table lists 84,000 or so clones, approximately 88% of them singletons. Sequenced here: peripheral blood, sampled on day 0 of MenACWY control vaccination. The receptors stem from an adult in good health. CDR3s include the opening cysteine and the closing phenylalanine or tryptophan.

v_call cdr3_length cdr3_aa
TRBV18 13 CASSPADTGELFF
TRBV6-1 14 CASSDIDRDSPLHF
TRBV4-2 15 CASSQQQGVNSPLHF
TRBV4-1 14 CASSQGSSSYEQYF
TRBV3-1/TRBV3-2 15 CASSQVGGVVNIQYF
TRBV9 12 CASSVSFNEQFF
TRBV30 12 CAWGRANTEAFF
TRBV15 11 CATGSYEKLFF
TRBV6-5 14 CASRESAGRDEQYF
TRBV2 12 CASSTGYTEAFF
TRBV5-1 13 CASSAATNEKLFF
TRBV30 14 CAWSGGSGNEKLFF
TRBV7-2 11 CASSTRGELFF
TRBV24-1 16 CATSDSDRGRNNEQFF
TRBV9 15 CASSPREFLNTEAFF
TRBV4-3 15 CASSHGTGGSDEQYF
TRBV6-4 14 CASSDSWGVGGYTF
TRBV2 15 CASRATPLSGDTQYF
TRBV9 16 CASSPRLAGGPYEQYF
TRBV10-3 11 CAISVNYEQYF
TRBV11-3 17 CASSLDGRASGGNEQFF
TRBV27 12 CASLSPGNTIYF
TRBV19 13 CASSIQEVQPQHF
TRBV14 17 CASSQGLGVLAKNIQYF
TRBV19 13 CASSISSGDEQYF
TRBV7-6 17 CASSLQSGTLSQETQYF
TRBV5-5 15 CASSGSYRANQPQHF
TRBV19 15 CASSTARGQGTEAFF
TRBV4-3 17 CASSRLASGGAYNEQFF
TRBV21-1 14 CASSDRGKYNEQFF
TRBV30 14 CAWSGDHSGNTIYF
TRBV19 15 CASREVASTNEKLFF
TRBV21-1 14 CASGEGTANYEQYF
TRBV13 11 CASAVWTEAFF
TRBV12-5 17 CASGLPTTGVSNQPQHF
TRBV7-8 15 CASSTGQGHNSPLHF
TRBV11-2 17 CASSLGAALAGGETQYF
TRBV7-2 15 CASSLSVYSNQPQHF
TRBV11-3 17 CASSLDWTGSTGDTQYF